Below are 21 T cell receptor beta chains sequenced from a single sample in a study of cytomegalovirus exposure and HLA in healthy donors. The PCR made use of 60 Vbeta and 13 Jbeta primers. Profiling relied on immunoSEQ multiplex PCR, and the TCRdb table lists in-frame clones only, not all of them. The sample shows roughly 120,000 clones, about 72% of them seen only once. The specimen was PBMCs. The receptors derive from a man younger than 40 in good health and CMV-seropositive.

This chain connects TRBV27 to TRBJ1-6; D is perhaps TRBD1 (6 bases). The germline V gene has CDR1 MNHEY and CDR2 SMNVEV (reference sequence). Deletions cut 2 bases from V and 8 bases from J, with 13 bases between. This CDR3 is 15 amino acids long. The DNA for the CDR3 is TGTGCCAGCAGTTTAGGACAGTTCTGGGATTCACCCCTCCACTTT. Protein product: CASSLGQFWDSPLHF.

The chain couples TRBV19 to TRBJ2-3, with D uncertain. The germline V and J ends were trimmed by 6 bases and 2 bases, with 6 bases remaining between them. Germline V gene data show CDR1 as LNHDA and CDR2 as SQIVND (reference sequence). The CDR3 totals 12 residues. The CDR3 is CASRQSTDTQYF. In nucleotides, the CDR3 is TGTGCCAGTAGACAGTCCACAGATACGCAGTATTTT.

The chain couples TRBV2 to TRBJ1-2; no reliable D call. CDR1 is SNHLY, CDR2 FYNNEI, per germline. V was shortened by 8 bases and J by 8 bases, with 18 bases between the two germline ends. The CDR3 has 13 amino acids. As DNA, the CDR3 is TGTGCCAGCTATTTGATGGGCCCTGGGGGCTACACCTTC. Its protein is CASYLMGPGGYTF.

CDR3 sequence reads: CAWSVPQGGVETQYF. CDR3 nucleotides: TGTGCCTGGAGTGTACCACAGGGGGGAGTGGAGACCCAGTACTTC. This chain uses TRBV30 with TRBJ2-5, with 8 nucleotides matching TRBD1. Germline-derived CDR1 and CDR2 are GTSNPN and SVGIG (reference sequence). The V gene end was trimmed by 0 bases and the J gene end by 5 bases; junction bases not matched to a gene: 8. The CDR3 totals 15 residues.

This rearrangement joins TRBV6-4 to TRBJ2-1; D is perhaps TRBD2 (7 bases). The CDR3 is made up of 15 amino acids. The V end lost 3 bases, the J end lost 10 bases, and 19 bases lay between the germline ends. Germline lookup yields CDR1 MRHNA and CDR2 SNTAGT. Here the CDR3 DNA reads TGTGCCAGCAGTGAAGAGGGGGGAGGGCACTGGGAGCAGTTCTTC. Translating it yields CASSEEGGGHWEQFF.

This chain links TRBV4-1 with TRBJ2-3; 7 bases match TRBD2. The J segment lost 11 bases and the V segment lost 1 base, leaving 9 bases of the junction unmatched. CDR1 MGHRA and CDR2 YSYEKL come from the germline V gene. CDR3 length: 14 amino acids. The CDR3 nucleotides read TGCGCCAGCAGCCAAGCGGGACTAATAGGGAGGCAGTATTTT. Protein sequence: CASSQAGLIGRQYF.

The rearrangement uses TRBV2 and TRBJ1-1; the match to TRBD1 covers 8 bases. Trimming removed 4 bases from V and 5 bases from J; junction bases left unmatched: 12. Germline values: CDR1 SNHLY, CDR2 FYNNEI. This CDR3 has 16 residues. CDR3 in DNA: TGTGCCAGCAGTGGCTCCTTAACAGGGGGTTGGACTGAAGCTTTCTTT. This gives the protein CASSGSLTGGWTEAFF.

This chain joins TRBV30 and TRBJ1-4, with 9 bases lining up with TRBD1. Germline CDR1 and CDR2: GTSNPN and SVGIG (reference sequence). V lost 3 bases, J lost 8 bases, and 10 bases stayed unmatched. The CDR3 is 15 amino acids. The CDR3 DNA reads as TGTGCCTGGAGGATACCGGGACAGGGATTCGAAAAACTGTTTTTT. Protein product: CAWRIPGQGFEKLFF.

The DNA of the CDR3 is TGTGCCAGCAGCTTGTCCCAATGGGGACTAGCGGGAACCTACGAGCAGTACTTC. It encodes CASSLSQWGLAGTYEQYF. The chain carries TRBV5-6 and TRBJ2-7, with TRBD2 identical over 13 bases. CDR3 length: 18 amino acids. J was trimmed by 2 bases and V by 1 base; bases with no gene match: 9. Germline V CDR1 and CDR2: SGHDT, YYEEEE.

The V call is TRBV18, the J call TRBJ2-7, with TRBD1 identical over 9 bases. The germline V gene has CDR1 KGHSH and CDR2 LQKENI. CDR3 length equals 15 residues. V dropped 2 bases and J dropped 5; count of bases not matched to a gene: 7. The CDR3 DNA sequence: TGTGCCAGCTCACCAGTACAGGGGGCTTTGAACGAGCAGTACTTC. Its translation: CASSPVQGALNEQYF.

The chain couples TRBV4-1 to TRBJ2-1; D may be TRBD2 (6 bases). V lost 1 base, J lost 14 bases, and 15 bases lay in between. This CDR3 spans 13 amino acids. CDR1 is MGHRA, CDR2 YSYEKL, per germline. The CDR3 sequence: CASSQVDGTAKFF. CDR3 coding DNA: TGCGCCAGCAGCCAAGTCGACGGGACTGCTAAGTTCTTC.

The rearrangement links TRBV6-1 to TRBJ2-7, with TRBD1 matching 9 bases. Trimming took 7 bases from V and 4 from J; bases not matched to a gene: 8. Germline V gives CDR1 MNHNS, CDR2 SASEGT. The CDR3 is 14 residues long. The CDR3 DNA reads as TGTGCCAGCAATACCCGGGACAGGGTGTACGAGCAGTACTTC. Residues: CASNTRDRVYEQYF.

The rearrangement joins TRBV6-1 to TRBJ2-3; TRBD2 matches 8 bases. J was trimmed by 5 bases and V by 3 bases; bases with no gene match: 7. Germline V lookup: CDR1 MNHNS, CDR2 SASEGT. The CDR3 contains 15 residues. The CDR3 reads CASSDTGLVQDTQYF. In DNA, the CDR3 is TGTGCCAGCAGTGACACGGGACTAGTGCAAGATACGCAGTATTTT.

The V call is TRBV6-1, the J call TRBJ2-7; no clear D. CDR1 MNHNS and CDR2 SASEGT come from the germline V gene. Trimming removed 6 bases at V and 5 bases at J, with 11 bases between. This CDR3 contains 12 residues. DNA for the CDR3: TGTGCCAGCAGCCGGGTGACGGACGAGCAGTACTTC. It encodes CASSRVTDEQYF.

The chain is built from TRBV11-2 and TRBJ2-7; TRBD1 aligns across 10 bases. The germline V gene has CDR1 SGHAT and CDR2 FQNNGV. The J segment lost 5 bases and the V segment lost 4 bases, leaving 5 bases of the junction unmatched. CDR3 size: 14 residues. The chain's CDR3 is CASSWGQGRHEQYF. The CDR3 DNA is TGTGCCAGCAGCTGGGGACAGGGGAGGCACGAGCAGTACTTC.

V usage is TRBV7-6 and J usage is TRBJ1-4; no clear D gene. Per germline, CDR1 SGHVS and CDR2 FNYEAQ. The CDR3 length is 14 residues. Trimming left V 1 base short and J 4 bases short, with 7 bases between. In DNA, the CDR3 is TGTGCCAGCAGCTTAGGGCAGTATAATGAAAAACTGTTTTTT. It encodes CASSLGQYNEKLFF.

The chain recombines TRBV7-9 with TRBJ1-1; 7 nucleotides align to TRBD1. Per germline, CDR1 SEHNR and CDR2 FQNEAQ (reference sequence). With 5 bases clipped from V and 10 bases from J, the junction kept 16 bases outside the gene matches. The CDR3 length is 15 residues. The CDR3 DNA is TGTGCCAGCAGCAACCCGGACAGGCGGGATTTCGGAGCTTTCTTT. Its translation is CASSNPDRRDFGAFF.

The chain employs TRBV18 and TRBJ2-6, with D possibly being TRBD1 (5 bases). Trimming pared 0 bases from V and 2 bases from J, leaving 8 bases between. The CDR3 runs to 16 residues. Germline values: CDR1 KGHSH, CDR2 LQKENI. The CDR3 is CASSPPWGAGANVLTF. The CDR3 bases are TGTGCCAGCTCACCACCGTGGGGCGCTGGGGCCAACGTCCTGACTTTC.

This chain links TRBV6-5 with TRBJ2-3; 8 bases are shared with TRBD2. Germline CDR1 is MNHEY and CDR2 is SVGAGI. This CDR3 has 16 amino acids. J lost 2 bases, V lost 4 bases, and 8 bases had no gene match. The CDR3 coding sequence is TGTGCCAGCAGTTCGACTAGCGAGTTTCACACAGATACGCAGTATTTT. Translating it yields CASSSTSEFHTDTQYF.

This clone came up once. The chain carries TRBV4-1 and TRBJ2-7; 10 bases line up with TRBD2. The CDR3 consists of 15 residues. The trim removed 7 bases at V and 3 bases at J, leaving 9 bases unmatched. Per the germline V gene, CDR1 is MGHRA and CDR2 is YSYEKL. The CDR3 sequence: CASTPAASGSYEQYF. The CDR3, as DNA: TGCGCCAGCACGCCAGCGGCTAGCGGGAGCTACGAGCAGTACTTC.

The V gene is TRBV19, the J gene TRBJ1-5, with 9 bases that match TRBD1. The germline V gene has CDR1 LNHDA and CDR2 SQIVND (reference sequence). With 7 bases clipped from V and 0 bases from J, the junction kept 4 bases outside the gene matches. The CDR3 contains 15 residues. The CDR3 region is CASTDRGYSNQPQHF. CDR3 DNA sequence: TGTGCCAGTACGGACAGGGGCTATAGCAATCAGCCCCAGCATTTT.